Listed here are 27 T cell receptor beta chains from one sample, sequenced in a study of radiotherapy plus CTLA-4 blockade in lung cancer listed by TCRdb under 2018. The library relied on the immunoSEQ multiplex PCR assay. What TCRdb holds here is the immuneACCESS table cut down to in-frame rearrangements. Part of the clones is not present; checked against another copy, under half of the missing clones reflect an unresolved V gene, and the others are unexplained. This sample comprises roughly 59,000 clones, 72% of them detected only once. Together, the top ten hold about 8% of the sample. This specimen consisted of peripheral blood, obtained from a patient treated with radiotherapy plus ipilimumab. The receptors were gathered from a human donor with non-small cell lung cancer whose response to radiotherapy plus ipilimumab could not be evaluated.

This clone appeared a single time. The chain couples TRBV28 to TRBJ1-5; D unresolved. The germline V and J ends were trimmed by 7 bases and 4 bases, with 11 bases remaining between them. The CDR3 runs 13 residues. CDR1 and CDR2 (germline): MDHEN, SYDVKM. The CDR3 is CASNSPGNQPQHF. CDR3 DNA sequence: TGTGCCAGCAATTCTCCGGGGAATCAGCCCCAGCATTTT. Using reference TRBV28 and TRBJ1-5 for the parts outside the CDR3, the full variable domain is DVKVTQSSRYLVKRTGEKVFLECVQDMDHENMFWYRQDPGLGLRLIYFSYDVKMKEKGDIPEGYSVSREKKERFSLILESASTNQTSMYLCASNSPGNQPQHFGDGTRLSIL.

V and J are TRBV28 and TRBJ1-2, with a weak D call TRBD1 (5 bases). V lost 2 bases to trimming and J lost 6 bases, with 10 bases between them. This CDR3 contains 13 residues. CDR1 is MDHEN, CDR2 SYDVKM, per germline. CDR3 in amino acids: CASSLQGRNGYTF. The CDR3 nucleotides are TGTGCCAGCAGTTTACAGGGTCGGAATGGCTACACCTTC.

The rearrangement uses TRBV27 and TRBJ1-1, with 9 positions matching TRBD1. The CDR3 runs to 14 residues. V dropped 2 bases and J dropped 5; count of bases not matched to a gene: 3. Per the germline V gene, CDR1 is MNHEY and CDR2 is SMNVEV (reference sequence). CDR3 nucleotides: TGTGCCAGCAGTTTAGACAGGGGGGGGACTGAAGCTTTCTTT. Amino acid sequence: CASSLDRGGTEAFF.

The rearrangement uses TRBV18 and TRBJ2-5; D is ambiguous. The V and J ends lost 4 bases and 3 bases respectively, with 6 bases between them. This CDR3 comprises 12 residues. Per germline, CDR1 KGHSH and CDR2 LQKENI. For the CDR3, the DNA is TGTGCCAGCTCACTTTCCGAAGAGACCCAGTACTTC. The encoded protein is CASSLSEETQYF.

The gene calls are TRBV5-4 and TRBJ1-1; TRBD1 might be the D (5 bases). Trimming removed 0 bases from V and 4 bases from J, with 13 bases in between. This CDR3 comprises 15 residues. Germline CDR1 is SGHNT and CDR2 is YYREEE (reference sequence). Written as DNA, the CDR3 is TGTGCCAGCAGCTTGGCCCCGGACCAGGGCACTGAAGCTTTCTTT. Translating gives CASSLAPDQGTEAFF.

This chain joins TRBV29-1 and TRBJ2-5; 12 nucleotides agree with TRBD2. Germline V gene data show CDR1 as SQVTM and CDR2 as ANQGSEA. Trimming removed 4 bases from V and 4 bases from J; junction bases left unmatched: 7. CDR3 length equals 15 residues. CDR3 coding DNA: TGCAGCGTTGGAGGACTAGCGGGATGGGGAGAGACCCAGTACTTC. It is translated as CSVGGLAGWGETQYF.

The rearrangement uses TRBV7-2 and TRBJ1-3; no clear D. Germline lookup yields CDR1 SGHTA and CDR2 FQGNSA. The ends were cut back, 1 base at V and 0 bases at J, with 7 bases in the middle. The CDR3 runs 15 residues. The CDR3 sequence is CASSLDLSSGNTIYF. In DNA, the CDR3 is TGTGCCAGCAGCTTAGACTTAAGCTCTGGAAACACCATATATTTT.

J is TRBJ2-3 and V is TRBV5-4; D unclear. CDR1 SGHNT and CDR2 YYREEE come from the germline V gene (reference sequence). Trimming stripped 0 bases from V and 6 bases from J, with 5 bases between. CDR3 length equals 12 residues. The CDR3 sequence is CASSLAGDTQYF. Here the CDR3 DNA reads TGTGCCAGCAGCTTGGCCGGGGATACGCAGTATTTT.

The chain has TRBV6-5 and TRBJ1-1; 8 bases fit TRBD1. This CDR3 region has 12 residues. Germline V gene sequence: CDR1 MNHEY, CDR2 SVGAGI. V gave up 6 bases and J gave up 3 bases; unmatched junction bases: 0. CDR3 sequence: CASRTGDTEAFF. CDR3 nucleotide sequence: TGTGCCAGCAGGACAGGGGACACTGAAGCTTTCTTT.

Worth noting for this clone: The identical CDR3 is also encoded by other nucleotide sequences in the sample. J is TRBJ1-1 and V is TRBV28; weak D call: TRBD1 (5 bases). CDR1 is MDHEN and CDR2 is SYDVKM in the germline V gene. The ends were cut back, 6 bases at V and 0 bases at J, with 11 bases in the middle. The CDR3 runs 14 residues. The CDR3 DNA follows: TGTGCCAGCAGCCCCGGACAAATGAACACTGAAGCTTTCTTT. Translating gives CASSPGQMNTEAFF. The whole variable domain, filled in from reference TRBV28 and TRBJ1-1, reads DVKVTQSSRYLVKRTGEKVFLECVQDMDHENMFWYRQDPGLGLRLIYFSYDVKMKEKGDIPEGYSVSREKKERFSLILESASTNQTSMYLCASSPGQMNTEAFFGQGTRLTVV.

This rearrangement joins TRBV29-1 to TRBJ2-1, with 8 bases aligning to TRBD1. The V and J ends lost 7 bases and 8 bases, in that order; junction bases with no gene match: 7. CDR1 SQVTM and CDR2 ANQGSEA come from the germline V gene. The CDR3 extends over 12 amino acids. The CDR3 protein is CSASGGEDEQFF. CDR3 bases: TGCAGCGCCTCAGGGGGCGAGGATGAGCAGTTCTTC.

The chain recombines TRBV6-1 with TRBJ2-7, with 9 nucleotides matching TRBD2. The CDR3 extends over 15 amino acids. Germline loops: CDR1 MNHNS, CDR2 SASEGT. V lost 0 bases and J lost 0; bases outside the gene matches: 0. CDR3 sequence: CASSEASGSSYEQYF. CDR3 bases: TGTGCCAGCAGTGAAGCTAGCGGGAGCTCCTACGAGCAGTACTTC.

This chain uses TRBV4-1 with TRBJ2-5; possibly TRBD2 for D (6 bases). Germline-derived CDR1 and CDR2 are MGHRA and YSYEKL. V dropped 0 bases and J dropped 4 bases, with 18 bases sitting between them. This CDR3 region has 17 residues. CDR3 in DNA: TGCGCCAGCAGCCAAGAGTTGGGGGACTCTGGAGGAGAGACCCAGTACTTC. Translated: CASSQELGDSGGETQYF.

The V gene is TRBV6-5, the J gene TRBJ2-2; a possible D gene is TRBD1 (6 bases). CDR1 is MNHEY, CDR2 SVGAGI, per germline. The CDR3 has 15 amino acids. V dropped 6 bases and J dropped 4 bases, with 15 bases sitting between them. The CDR3 coding sequence is TGTGCCAGCAGGCCACAGGGCGGCGGCACCGGGGAGCTGTTTTTT. This gives the protein CASRPQGGGTGELFF.

Only a few counts were recorded for this clone. V usage is TRBV15 and J usage is TRBJ1-4; 11 bases align to TRBD1. V shed 1 base, J shed 6 bases, and the junction held 7 bases outside the gene matches. This CDR3 contains 17 residues. Germline V gives CDR1 LNHNV, CDR2 YYDKDF (reference sequence). This chain's CDR3 is CATSRGRDRGMDEKLFF. CDR3 bases: TGTGCCACCAGCAGAGGGCGGGACAGGGGGATGGATGAAAAACTGTTTTTT.

The V and J genes are TRBV10-3 and TRBJ2-3; 9 nucleotides match TRBD1. In germline, CDR1 is ENHRY, CDR2 SYGVKD. CDR3 length equals 15 residues. V dropped 3 bases and J dropped 4; count of bases not matched to a gene: 5. The CDR3 nucleotides are TGTGCCATCAGTGAAGGGGGACAGGGACCAGATACGCAGTATTTT. Its protein is CAISEGGQGPDTQYF.

V and J are TRBV9 and TRBJ2-3, with 8 bases fitting TRBD2. V was pared by 0 bases and J by 2 bases, with 5 bases of the junction left unmatched. The CDR3 is made up of 16 amino acids. Germline V lookup: CDR1 SGDLS, CDR2 YYNGEE. In DNA form, the CDR3 reads TGTGCCAGCAGCGTAGGCGCTAGCGGGTTCACAGATACGCAGTATTTT. Its protein is CASSVGASGFTDTQYF.

The chain carries TRBV4-1 and TRBJ2-5; D gene uncertain. The CDR3 extends over 16 amino acids. Trimming removed 1 base from V and 5 bases from J, with 17 bases in between. CDR1 MGHRA and CDR2 YSYEKL come from the germline V gene. As DNA, the CDR3 is TGCGCCAGCAGCCAAGCCTACCGGGTTCCTGTGGAGACCCAGTACTTC. This encodes CASSQAYRVPVETQYF.

The sample holds a few counts of this clone. The chain carries TRBV27 and TRBJ2-7; TRBD1 might be the D (5 bases). Germline CDR1 and CDR2: MNHEY and SMNVEV (reference sequence). CDR3 size: 13 residues. Trimming took 6 bases from V and 5 from J, leaving 14 bases between them. The CDR3 spells CASSLIDRDEQYF. The CDR3 DNA is TGTGCCAGCAGCCTTATTGACAGAGACGAGCAGTACTTC.

The rearrangement joins TRBV30 to TRBJ1-1; a weak D match, TRBD1 (5 bases). V lost 1 base and J lost 11, with 20 bases in between. The CDR3 spans 14 residues. Germline CDR1 GTSNPN, CDR2 SVGIG (reference sequence). The DNA of the CDR3 is TGTGCCTGGAGTGCAAAACAGGCAGGGTTTGTTGCTTTCTTT. Amino acid sequence: CAWSAKQAGFVAFF.

The J gene is TRBJ2-1, the V gene TRBV5-1, with TRBD2 matching over 7 bases. Germline V gene data show CDR1 as SGHRS and CDR2 as YFSETQ. J gave up 3 bases and V 0 bases, and 3 bases lay outside the gene matches. The CDR3 sequence is 15 residues long. CDR3 DNA sequence: TGCGCCAGCAGCTTGGGGCTAGCGGACTACAATGAGCAGTTCTTC. This translates into CASSLGLADYNEQFF.

The rearrangement joins TRBV18 to TRBJ1-1; D is unresolved. Between the trimmed V and J ends, which lost 3 bases and 7 bases, there was a span of 15 bases. The CDR3 sequence is 14 residues long. Germline CDR1 KGHSH, CDR2 LQKENI. The CDR3 spells CASSPGGRSSEAFF. As DNA, the CDR3 is TGTGCCAGCTCACCGGGCGGGAGGAGTAGTGAAGCTTTCTTT. The full variable domain, rest sourced from reference TRBV18 and TRBJ1-1, is NAGVMQNPRHLVRRRGQEARLRCSPMKGHSHVYWYRQLPEEGLKFMVYLQKENIIDESGMPKERFSAEFPKEGPSILRIQQVVRGDSAAYFCASSPGGRSSEAFFGQGTRLTVV.

This clone was recorded only once. The chain joins TRBV7-2 to TRBJ1-2, with TRBD1 as a possible D gene (6 bases). Looked up from germline, CDR1 is SGHTA and CDR2 is FQGNSA. The CDR3 is 13 amino acids. V was trimmed by 1 base and J by 11 bases, leaving 14 bases between them. CDR3 sequence reads: CASSLGGPRGYTF. DNA for the CDR3: TGTGCCAGCAGCTTAGGGGGCCCCAGGGGTTACACCTTC.

The rearrangement links TRBV4-1 to TRBJ1-4; D gene uncertain. Germline V lookup: CDR1 MGHRA, CDR2 YSYEKL. The CDR3 loop spans 11 amino acids. The CDR3 here is CARARGEKLFF. CDR3 in DNA: TGCGCAAGGGCACGGGGAGAAAAACTGTTTTTT.

The chain has TRBV7-9 and TRBJ2-5; TRBD2 matches at 9 bases. CDR3 length: 15 residues. Germline V gene data show CDR1 as SEHNR and CDR2 as FQNEAQ (reference sequence). V dropped 5 bases and J dropped 2; count of bases not matched to a gene: 6. Here the CDR3 reads CASSPPGLAQETQYF. CDR3 nucleotides: TGTGCCAGCAGCCCCCCGGGACTAGCACAAGAGACCCAGTACTTC.

The rearrangement uses TRBV18 and TRBJ2-5; 9 nucleotides align to TRBD2. Germline V lookup: CDR1 KGHSH, CDR2 LQKENI. CDR3 size: 16 residues. V was clipped by 3 bases and J by 4 bases; unmatched bases: 9. This CDR3 is CASSPRTSTSGETQYF. The CDR3 nucleotides are TGTGCCAGCTCACCGCGCACTTCGACTAGCGGAGAGACCCAGTACTTC.

The chain carries TRBV6-5 and TRBJ1-4, with D possibly being TRBD1 (5 bases). Germline-derived CDR1 and CDR2 are MNHEY and SVGAGI. Trimming removed 2 bases at V and 10 bases at J, with 14 bases between. The CDR3 contains 14 residues. The CDR3 protein is CASSYGGGFGKLFF. DNA of the CDR3: TGTGCCAGCAGTTACGGGGGAGGCTTTGGAAAACTGTTTTTT.